The entry that follows covers one TCR beta chain sequence. This entry belongs to a study of T cell responses to AZD1222 COVID-19 vaccine. Libraries were prepared by immunoSEQ multiplex PCR; TCRdb keeps only in-frame clonotypes and omits some of them. This table has 150,000 to 200,000 clones, 85% to 95% appearing once. The V and J ends lost 3 bases and 9 bases, in that order; junction bases with no gene match: 8. Germline assignment: CDR1 SGHTA and CDR2 FQGNSA. The CDR3 covers 14 residues. Here the sequenced sample was peripheral blood, taken on day 0 of AZD1222 vaccination. The chain recombines TRBV7-2 with TRBJ1-2; TRBD1 aligns across 9 bases. The TCR comes from an adult in good health. CDR3 residues: CASSFGQGTWSYTF. The DNA of the CDR3 is TGTGCCAGCAGCTTCGGACAGGGGACATGGAGCTACACCTTC. The variable domain in full, with the rest retrieved from reference TRBV7-2 and TRBJ1-2, is GAGVSQSPSNKVTEKGKDVELRCDPISGHTALYWYRQSLGQGLEFLIYFQGNSAPDKSGLPSDRFSAERTGGSVSTLTIQRTQQEDSAVYLCASSFGQGTWSYTFGSGTRLTVV.